Sequencing of this T cell receptor delta chain was carried out in a study of gamma-delta chains in newborns, infants, children. Study in general: Microbial exposure reportedly drives polyclonal innate γδ T cell expansion after birth.

The junction had 10 bases not matched to a gene; V was cut back by 2 bases and J by 0 bases. Germline V CDR1 and CDR2: TSWWSYY, QGS. The length of the CDR3 is 19 residues. TCRdb re-analyzed the reads via CATT. The sample has under 3,500 delta-chain clones, around 42% seen once. The TCR was taken from a child who received the measles vaccine. This rearrangement joins TRDV1 to TRDJ1; TRDD3 agrees at 12 bases. Sequenced material: blood, taken at baseline. CDR3: CALGECPDWGIPNTDKLIF. CDR3 DNA: TGTGCTCTTGGGGAATGTCCGGACTGGGGGATACCTAACACCGATAAACTCATCTTT.